This TCR beta chain was sequenced during a study of T cells after yellow fever vaccination (dated by TCRdb to the late 2010s). A note on the overall study: The SMART-Seq v4 Ultra Low Input RNA kit was used to prepare libraries from fractions with low cell numbers. To follow T-cell clones before and after primary and booster YFV17D yellow fever vaccination, bulk TCR alpha and beta repertoires were sequenced over time. Two healthy male donors made up the cohort, one aged 18 to 29 years and the other aged 30 to 40 years. Blood was drawn at multiple timepoints before and after primary and secondary immunization, with bulk PBMC replicates and cell subsets isolated.

Explained via the paper, the treatment or condition label denotes: live attenuated yellow fever vaccine strain. A standard Ficoll-Paque protocol was used to isolate PBMCs from peripheral blood. Dynabeads CD4 and CD8 positive selection kits were used to isolate CD4 and CD8 T-cell fractions. TriZol was used to extract RNA from bulk PBMCs, from CD4 and CD8 fractions, and from dextramer-positive and dextramer-negative fractions. TCR cDNA was synthesized by 5'RACE template switching, which introduced a universal primer site and unique molecular identifiers. cDNA synthesis was primed from both the TCR alpha and TCR beta constant segments. Libraries were amplified in two PCR steps, with sample barcodes and sequencing adapters added in the second step. Sequencing of libraries was performed on Illumina HiSeq 2500 (2x100 bp) or NovaSeq (2x150 bp). The source study handled its data this way. Demultiplexing of reads and collapsing into UMI consensus sequences were performed with MIGEC, and V(D)J alignment was carried out with MiXCR. Vaccine-responding clonotypes were defined with edgeR using replicate PBMC samples, requiring FDR below 0.01 and a log2 fold change above 5 up to day 15. Each bulk clonotype received a CD4 or CD8 identity based on whether the sequenced CD4 or CD8 repertoire contained that clonotype at higher abundance. The raw public data were reprocessed by TCRdb itself: fastp quality trimming at Q25, MiXCR clonotype calling, in-frame beta chains only. Rows with one shared CDR3 protein collapse into an entry with the most common genes and DNA. These V and J calls are TCRdb output, not the study's own analysis. The sample has under 300,000 distinct CDR3 sequences on record, around 6.7% of them singletons. The ten largest clones take up approximately 1.1% of the sample.

Notes on this clonotype: Its antigen specificity is not known. Base-call qualities are not available, and no considerably larger clone is one nucleotide away.

CDR1 and CDR2, per the germline V gene (reference sequence), are DFQATT and SNEGSKA. V is cut back by 6 bases and J by 0 bases, with 4 bases in the junction unmatched. Including cysteine and phenylalanine, the CDR3 has 13 amino acids. Of the read, only the CDR3 DNA is kept; its 39 bases are in frame from base 1. Results and caveats for the whole study, not just this receptor: A small fraction of clonotypes appeared in both the CD4 and CD8 compartments, likely as a result of convergent recombination. The secondary T-cell response was weaker than the primary response but faster, peaking on day 5 instead of day 15. Computational filtering was needed because FACS-sorted repertoires could contain abundant contaminating clonotypes from the bulk population. Because only a couple of donors were included in the study, the extent to which the findings can be generalized is limited. Most clones expanded after primary vaccination (around 96% of CD4 and roughly 88% of CD8) were re-detected after the booster, suggesting that broad memory maintenance occurred.

Recombination joined TRBV20-1 with TRBJ1-2; the junction holds 7 bases that match TRBD1. This specimen was CD4+ T cells sorted from PBMCs, taken on the day of the yellow fever booster vaccination. This receptor was identified in a man aged 25 to 40 who received the YFV17D yellow fever vaccine. DNA sequence: TGCAGTGCCGTGACAGGGACTAACTATGGCTACACCTTC. Its protein is CSAVTGTNYGYTF.